This entry concerns a single T cell receptor (beta chain). The sample is drawn from a study of blood T cell repertoires in COVID-19. As originally analysed: Using reference gene primer amplification, nucleated cell counts were estimated. This table comes from immunoSEQ multiplex PCR, and its TCRdb copy is limited to in-frame clones, with some not included. The V and J calls and clone size come from that table; D and trimming were worked out from the DNA. The data show some 150,000 clones, more than 70% seen once. The CDR3 sequence is 17 residues long. Losses at the gene ends were 6 bases for V and 8 bases for J; bases not matched to a gene: 13. CDR1 and CDR2 from the germline V gene are MNHEY and SVGEGT.

The chain couples TRBV6-2 or TRBV6-3 to TRBJ2-1; 13 positions match TRBD2. This clonotype originated in a man aged 50-60 years with active or convalescent COVID-19. The sequencing sample was made of peripheral blood. The CDR3 region has the DNA TGTGCCAGCAGCCGAGCTACTAGCGGGAGGGCCATGGATGAGCAGTTCTTC. It encodes CASSRATSGRAMDEQFF.